This T cell receptor (beta chain) is from a study of identical twins. J gave up 6 bases and V 4 bases, and 2 bases lay outside the gene matches. Germline V CDR1 and CDR2: ENHRY, SYGVKD. This CDR3 spans 14 amino acids. Study-level findings and limits: A partial confounding effect on zero-insertion analyses could come from invariant MAIT and iNKT cells.

TCRdb independently ran MiXCR on the 5' RACE reads; one entry per CDR3 protein. This sample yields about 520,000 distinct CDR3 sequences, of which around 20% are seen a single time; 0.91% belongs to the top ten. This clonotype was detected many times. The antigen is unknown. The same sample was also used in a study of T cells expressing NK-cell markers. Per that study: Each TCR beta repertoire originated in sorted T cells that were CD3+CD56+NKG2C+, CD3+CD56+NKG2C- or CD3+CD56-NKG2C+. HCMV specificity was not established for the expanded NKG2C+ T cell clones.

The sequence came from a woman between 18 and 29 years old in good health. Sequenced material: CD4+ T cells sorted from blood. The gene calls are TRBV10-3 and TRBJ1-6; 8 bases line up with TRBD1. CDR3 coding DNA: TGTGCCATCAGTGGAGGACAGGGTAATTCACCCCTCCACTTT. Encoded protein: CAISGGQGNSPLHF.